Below, 24 T cell receptor beta chains from the same sample are listed, as sequenced in a study of cytomegalovirus exposure and HLA in healthy donors. 60 Vbeta and 13 Jbeta primers were used in PCR. The method was immunoSEQ multiplex PCR; TCRdb's version includes in-frame clones alone and lacks a portion of them. The profile covers roughly 160,000 clones, with roughly 70% appearing a single time and approximately 1.5% taken by the ten largest. Sequences were obtained from PBMCs. The receptors shown here come from a girl aged 10 to 17 in good health and CMV-seronegative.

V and J are TRBV2 and TRBJ1-5; 7 bases match TRBD1. The CDR3 totals 13 residues. Germline V gene data show CDR1 as SNHLY and CDR2 as FYNNEI. The J segment lost 9 bases and the V segment lost 6 bases, leaving 8 bases of the junction unmatched. The CDR3 coding sequence is TGTGCCAGCAGACCCGACAGGGAATGGCCCCAGCATTTT. It encodes CASRPDREWPQHF.

Of note for this clone: Germline is not matched at one junction end, which may reflect a read error. The genes are TRBV20-1 and TRBJ1-1; D unclear. The CDR3 contains 11 residues. Germline CDR1 DFQATT, CDR2 SNEGSKA (reference sequence). The DNA of the CDR3 is TGTAGTGCTTTTGTGGAGACTGAAGCTTTCTTT. Its protein product is CSAFVETEAFF.

The genes are TRBV25-1 and TRBJ1-2; TRBD1 agrees at 7 bases. The CDR3 extends over 13 amino acids. V was pared by 3 bases and J by 7 bases, with 5 bases of the junction left unmatched. Germline loops: CDR1 MGHDK, CDR2 SYGVNS. CDR3 in DNA: TGTGCCAGCAGTGAGGCGCCAGGGGGTGGCTACACCTTC. Its protein product is CASSEAPGGGYTF.

The V and J genes are TRBV29-1 and TRBJ2-7; no firm D call. The CDR3 consists of 13 residues. V was pared by 7 bases and J by 2 bases, with 15 bases between. From germline, CDR1 is SQVTM and CDR2 ANQGSEA. The CDR3 is CSDKTVNTYEQYF. CDR3 in DNA: TGCAGCGACAAAACCGTAAACACCTACGAGCAGTACTTC.

On this clone: The junction differs from germline at one of its ends, possibly a read error. The J gene is TRBJ1-5, the V gene TRBV7-7; 8 bases map to TRBD1. The CDR3 covers 15 residues. Germline V lookup: CDR1 SSHAT, CDR2 FNYEAQ (reference sequence). CDR3: CASSFDRGSNQPQHF. CDR3 coding DNA: TGTGCTAGCAGCTTCGACAGGGGTAGCAATCAGCCCCAGCATTTT.

The chain couples TRBV5-1 to TRBJ1-2; 7 bases are a match to TRBD1. CDR3 length: 15 residues. J gave up 6 bases and V 0 bases, and 8 bases lay outside the gene matches. Germline V gene data show CDR1 as SGHRS and CDR2 as YFSETQ. CDR3 sequence (DNA): TGCGCCAGCAGCTTGGAAGCTAGCCAGGGGGATGGCTACACCTTC. The encoded protein is CASSLEASQGDGYTF.

The chain has TRBV30 and TRBJ2-7, with D unclear. Germline V gives CDR1 GTSNPN, CDR2 SVGIG (reference sequence). Trimming left V 4 bases short and J 4 bases short, with 11 bases between. The CDR3 contains 12 residues. The CDR3 DNA follows: TGTGCCTGGAACGACGGCAGGTACGAGCAGTACTTC. Translating it yields CAWNDGRYEQYF.

This clone was picked up a small number of times. The rearrangement joins TRBV7-6 to TRBJ2-7; D not certain. The CDR3 runs 12 residues. Trimming left V 6 bases short and J 4 bases short, with 10 bases between. Looked up from germline, CDR1 is SGHVS and CDR2 is FNYEAQ. CDR3 sequence: CASSPTPYEQYF. The CDR3 DNA follows: TGTGCCAGCAGTCCAACTCCGTACGAGCAGTACTTC.

The chain combines TRBV7-6 with TRBJ2-3; possible D gene TRBD1, 5 bases. V was trimmed by 5 bases and J by 5 bases, leaving 20 bases between them. The CDR3 runs to 16 residues. CDR1 is SGHVS and CDR2 is FNYEAQ in the germline V gene. The CDR3 is CASSAALAGQIDTQYF. DNA of the CDR3: TGTGCCAGCAGCGCCGCCCTGGCAGGGCAGATAGATACGCAGTATTTT.

This clone was recorded a few times. The V and J genes are TRBV5-6 and TRBJ1-1; the match to TRBD1 covers 7 bases. V lost 8 bases, J lost 4 bases, and 11 bases stayed unmatched. This CDR3 comprises 14 residues. Germline CDR1 reads SGHDT; CDR2 reads YYEEEE. The CDR3 sequence is CASRRTGGSTEAFF. CDR3 bases: TGTGCCAGTCGACGGACAGGTGGGAGCACTGAAGCTTTCTTT.

The chain employs TRBV2 and TRBJ2-2; 12 bases line up with TRBD2. This CDR3 is built from 17 residues. The ends lost 7 bases at V and 4 bases at J; junction bases unmatched: 10. Germline loops: CDR1 SNHLY, CDR2 FYNNEI. The CDR3 DNA reads as TGTGCCAGCACTAAACGACTAGCGGGGGTAGGCACCGGGGAGCTGTTTTTT. Residues: CASTKRLAGVGTGELFF.

The chain employs TRBV2 and TRBJ2-6, with a tentative D call TRBD1 (5 bases). V was shortened by 8 bases and J by 0 bases, with 8 bases between the two germline ends. Germline values: CDR1 SNHLY, CDR2 FYNNEI. The CDR3 has 14 amino acids. The CDR3 DNA follows: TGTGCCAGCCAAAGGGGCTCTGGGGCCAACGTCCTGACTTTC. Translation gives CASQRGSGANVLTF.

As for this clone: Other DNA sequences within the sample encode an identical CDR3. This chain connects TRBV7-9 to TRBJ1-1; no clear D. V was cut by 1 base and J by 5 bases, with 8 bases left in between. Germline CDR1 reads SEHNR; CDR2 reads FQNEAQ (reference sequence). The CDR3 is 13 amino acids. The CDR3 DNA is TGTGCCAGCAGCTTAGTTGAGGATACTGAAGCTTTCTTT. Protein sequence: CASSLVEDTEAFF. Supplemented by reference TRBV7-9 and TRBJ1-1, the full variable domain reads DTGVSQNPRHKITKRGQNVTFRCDPISEHNRLYWYRQTLGQGPEFLTYFQNEAQLEKSRLLSDRFSAERPKGSFSTLEIQRTEQGDSAMYLCASSLVEDTEAFFGQGTRLTVV.

V and J are TRBV7-2 and TRBJ1-2; 9 bases match TRBD1. The CDR3 runs 15 residues. CDR1 is SGHTA, CDR2 FQGNSA, per germline. V lost 0 bases to trimming and J lost 6 bases; unmatched junction nucleotides: 5. The CDR3 here is CASSLAGTGIHGYTF. In DNA, the CDR3 is TGTGCCAGCAGCTTAGCCGGGACAGGGATTCATGGCTACACCTTC.

The V gene is TRBV10-1, the J gene TRBJ2-2; 12 bases are shared with TRBD2. This CDR3 is built from 15 residues. Germline values: CDR1 WNHNN, CDR2 SYGVQD (reference sequence). V shed 4 bases and J 3 bases; nucleotides not matched to a gene: 0. CDR3 sequence reads: CASSGTSGDTGELFF. In DNA, the CDR3 is TGCGCCAGCAGTGGGACTAGCGGGGACACCGGGGAGCTGTTTTTT.

The chain links TRBV7-9 to TRBJ1-1, with D hard to call. V dropped 2 bases and J dropped 3 bases, with 13 bases sitting between them. Germline V gene data show CDR1 as SEHNR and CDR2 as FQNEAQ (reference sequence). The CDR3 length is 15 residues. The CDR3 DNA reads as TGTGCCAGCAGCTTATATAGCGGGGAACACACTGAAGCTTTCTTT. As protein: CASSLYSGEHTEAFF.

This clone has more than one count but fewer than ten. The chain recombines TRBV18 with TRBJ1-1, with a possible D match to TRBD1 (5 bases). With 2 bases removed from V and 2 bases from J, the gap between germline ends came to 12 bases. The CDR3 runs 15 residues. Per the germline V gene, CDR1 is KGHSH and CDR2 is LQKENI. CDR3 sequence reads: CASSPIGTGNTEAFF. The CDR3 DNA sequence: TGTGCCAGCTCACCAATAGGAACAGGTAACACTGAAGCTTTCTTT. Variable domain in full (rest from reference TRBV18 and TRBJ1-1): NAGVMQNPRHLVRRRGQEARLRCSPMKGHSHVYWYRQLPEEGLKFMVYLQKENIIDESGMPKERFSAEFPKEGPSILRIQQVVRGDSAAYFCASSPIGTGNTEAFFGQGTRLTVV.

The chain is built from TRBV5-1 and TRBJ1-6, with D unclear. Germline-derived CDR1 and CDR2 are SGHRS and YFSETQ. The CDR3 spans 15 residues. Trimming shortened V by 4 bases and J by 6 bases, and 14 bases separated the two germline ends. CDR3 nucleotides: TGCGCCAGCAGCCCTGAGACACTTCTTAATTCACCCCTCCACTTT. It specifies CASSPETLLNSPLHF.

This chain connects TRBV7-9 to TRBJ2-7; 9 nucleotides agree with TRBD1. The junction had 7 bases not matched to a gene; V was cut back by 5 bases and J by 2 bases. Germline CDR1 is SEHNR and CDR2 is FQNEAQ (reference sequence). CDR3 length: 15 amino acids. The CDR3 region has the DNA TGTGCCAGCAGCGCGCGGGGACAGGGAACCTACGAGCAGTACTTC. Residues: CASSARGQGTYEQYF.

This chain joins TRBV9 and TRBJ2-7; 7 bases agree with TRBD1. CDR3 size: 15 residues. Trimming at V came to 2 bases and at J to 2 bases, leaving 7 bases not matched to a gene. Germline V gene sequence: CDR1 SGDLS, CDR2 YYNGEE. The CDR3 nucleotides are TGTGCCAGCAGCGTCAGACAGGGACCCCCCTACGAGCAGTACTTC. Amino acid sequence: CASSVRQGPPYEQYF.

The chain employs TRBV2 and TRBJ2-7, with D perhaps matching TRBD1 (6 bases). This CDR3 has 14 residues. V was cut by 6 bases and J by 2 bases, with 14 bases left in between. CDR1 SNHLY and CDR2 FYNNEI come from the germline V gene. The CDR3 region has the DNA TGTGCCAGCAGGGACAGCGAACGTACCTACGAGCAGTACTTC. This encodes CASRDSERTYEQYF.

This clone was picked up a small number of times. This chain joins TRBV6-1 and TRBJ1-1; 7 bases align to TRBD1. The germline gives CDR1 MNHNS, CDR2 SASEGT. J lost 6 bases, V lost 7 bases, and 8 bases had no gene match. The CDR3 covers 13 residues. This CDR3 is CASKQTGMAEAFF. CDR3 nucleotides: TGTGCCAGCAAACAGACAGGGATGGCTGAAGCTTTCTTT.

In DNA, the CDR3 is TGTGCCAGCAGCTTGGAGGGGCCGGGCGCCGGGGAGCTGTTTTTT. Amino acid sequence: CASSLEGPGAGELFF. J is TRBJ2-2 and V is TRBV5-4, with D tentatively TRBD1 (5 bases). The germline V and J ends were trimmed by 0 bases and 6 bases, with 12 bases remaining between them. The CDR3 has 15 amino acids. CDR1 SGHNT and CDR2 YYREEE come from the germline V gene (reference sequence).

J is TRBJ1-6 and V is TRBV7-3; the D is unclear. In germline, CDR1 is SGHTA, CDR2 FQGTGA. The CDR3 is 12 amino acids. V gave up 5 bases and J gave up 10 bases, with 9 bases separating them. The CDR3 nucleotides read TGTGCCAGCAGCACGGGTGACTCACCCCTCCACTTT. It codes for CASSTGDSPLHF.